This is a list of T cell receptor beta chains from one sample in a study of cytomegalovirus exposure and HLA in healthy donors. Assay: immunoSEQ multiplex PCR; the TCRdb copy retains only in-frame clones and omits some. The sample shows around 91,000 clones, roughly 83% of them seen only once. Sequencing input: PBMCs. The source of these receptors is a man aged 18 to 29 in good health and CMV-seronegative. Each CDR3 is given with its conserved first and last residue. D genes are given only for firm matches. Expanded clones are given a class, and other clones once, few, many or no size at all.

j_call d_call clone_size v_call cdr3_aa cdr3_nt
TRBJ2-7 - - TRBV6-5 CASSSDREQYF TGTGCCAGCAGTTCCGACAGAGAGCAGTACTTC
TRBJ1-1 - - TRBV6-5 CASSYTRGANTEAFF TGTGCCAGCAGTTACACACGGGGGGCGAACACTGAAGCTTTCTTT
TRBJ2-7 - - TRBV6-6 CASSSGQTYEQYF TGTGCCAGCAGTTCAGGGCAAACCTACGAGCAGTACTTC
TRBJ2-1 TRBD2 - TRBV5-1 CASSLSGSSYNEQFF TGCGCCAGCAGCTTAAGCGGGAGCTCCTACAATGAGCAGTTCTTC
TRBJ2-7 TRBD1 - TRBV27 CASSRLGTGSYEQYF TGTGCCAGCAGTCGGCTCGGGACAGGCAGTTACGAGCAGTACTTC
TRBJ2-6 - once TRBV9 CASSLSSGANVLTF TGTGCCAGCAGCCTATCCTCTGGGGCCAACGTCCTGACTTTC
TRBJ1-2 - - TRBV7-9 CASSLGGGYGYTF TGTGCCAGCAGCTTGGGAGGGGGCTATGGCTACACCTTC
TRBJ2-7 TRBD1 - TRBV5-5 CASSLYRDRGYEQYF TGTGCCAGCAGCTTGTATCGGGACAGGGGGTACGAGCAGTACTTC
TRBJ1-4 - - TRBV6-6 CASSLGEKLFF TGTGCCAGCAGTTTGGGCGAAAAACTGTTTTTT
TRBJ2-5 - - TRBV5-4 CASSFRQETQYF TGTGCCAGCAGCTTCCGCCAAGAGACCCAGTACTTC
TRBJ2-1 TRBD2 few TRBV7-2 CASSYLAGVRDRNEQFF TGTGCCAGCAGCTATCTAGCGGGAGTCCGGGATCGGAATGAGCAGTTCTTC